This is a list of T cell receptor beta chains from one sample in a study of T cell responses to AZD1222 COVID-19 vaccine. Clones were sequenced by immunoSEQ multiplex PCR, and TCRdb holds only the in-frame ones, with some missing. The repertoire has about 69,000 clones, approximately 87% of them found once; the top ten carry nearly 25%. The input for sequencing was peripheral blood, taken 28 days after the second AZD1222 dose. These receptor sequences come from an adult who received the AZD1222 COVID-19 vaccine. Each CDR3 is given with its conserved first and last residue. D genes are given only for firm matches. Clone size appears in some rows only: once, few, many, or a class for an expanded clone.

J gene: TRBJ2-7; D gene: .; clone size: .; V gene: TRBV4-1; CDR3 DNA: TGCGCCAGCAGCCAAGACACCTCGAAGTTTCTCGAGCAGTACTTC; CDR3 protein: CASSQDTSKFLEQYF
J gene: TRBJ2-1; D gene: TRBD2; clone size: .; V gene: TRBV3-1/TRBV3-2; CDR3 DNA: TGTGCCAGCAGCCTCACTAGCGGGGGGACGGGTGAGCAGTTCTTC; CDR3 protein: CASSLTSGGTGEQFF
J gene: TRBJ1-2; D gene: .; clone size: few; V gene: TRBV20-1; CDR3 DNA: TGCAGTGCTAGGTGGCAGGGTTACACCTTC; CDR3 protein: CSARWQGYTF
J gene: TRBJ2-1; D gene: TRBD2; clone size: .; V gene: TRBV6-1; CDR3 DNA: TGTGCCAGCAGTGAGGGACTAGCGGAGTACAATGAGCAGTTCTTC; CDR3 protein: CASSEGLAEYNEQFF
J gene: TRBJ1-3; D gene: .; clone size: .; V gene: TRBV6-5; CDR3 DNA: TGTGCCAGCAGTTATATCGCAAACACCATATATTTT; CDR3 protein: CASSYIANTIYF
J gene: TRBJ1-1; D gene: .; clone size: .; V gene: TRBV5-1; CDR3 DNA: TGCGCCAGCAGCTTGGTTGGGGGGGCTGGCACTGAAGCTTTCTTT; CDR3 protein: CASSLVGGAGTEAFF
J gene: TRBJ2-7; D gene: .; clone size: .; V gene: TRBV6-1; CDR3 DNA: TGTGCCAGCAGTGAGGGGTCAGGAGGACCCTACGAGCAGTACTTC; CDR3 protein: CASSEGSGGPYEQYF
J gene: TRBJ1-5; D gene: .; clone size: .; V gene: TRBV6-6; CDR3 DNA: TGTGCCAGCAGTAAGGGGCCCGGGCAGCCCCAGCATTTT; CDR3 protein: CASSKGPGQPQHF
J gene: TRBJ2-5; D gene: TRBD2; clone size: .; V gene: TRBV11-3; CDR3 DNA: TGTGCCAGCAGCACCAGGGGGGCTAGCGGGACAGAGACCCAGTACTTC; CDR3 protein: CASSTRGASGTETQYF
J gene: TRBJ1-6; D gene: .; clone size: .; V gene: TRBV2; CDR3 DNA: TGTGCCAGCAGTGAAGAGGCTTATTCACCCCTCCACTTT; CDR3 protein: CASSEEAYSPLHF
J gene: TRBJ2-3; D gene: .; clone size: .; V gene: TRBV11-2; CDR3 DNA: TGTGCCAGCAGCTTAGAGCGGGGAGATACGCAGTATTTT; CDR3 protein: CASSLERGDTQYF
J gene: TRBJ1-1; D gene: TRBD1; clone size: .; V gene: TRBV9; CDR3 DNA: TGTGCCAGCAGCGCCCCGACAGGGGGTGGAGCTGAAGCTTTCTTT; CDR3 protein: CASSAPTGGGAEAFF
J gene: TRBJ1-1; D gene: .; clone size: .; V gene: TRBV7-9; CDR3 DNA: TGTGCCAGCAGCCCTGGACTGTTCACTGAAGCTTTCTTT; CDR3 protein: CASSPGLFTEAFF
J gene: TRBJ1-6; D gene: .; clone size: large; V gene: TRBV27; CDR3 DNA: TGTGCCAGCAGTGGGGAAAGGGCTTCACCCCTCCACTTT; CDR3 protein: CASSGERASPLHF
J gene: TRBJ1-2; D gene: .; clone size: .; V gene: TRBV29-1; CDR3 DNA: TGCAGCGTTGAAGGGGTGGGGCCCTATGGCTACACCTTC; CDR3 protein: CSVEGVGPYGYTF
J gene: TRBJ2-3; D gene: TRBD2; clone size: .; V gene: TRBV10-3; CDR3 DNA: TGTGCCATCAGTGGAGTAGCGGGGATTTCAGATACGCAGTATTTT; CDR3 protein: CAISGVAGISDTQYF
J gene: TRBJ2-7; D gene: .; clone size: .; V gene: TRBV11-3; CDR3 DNA: TGTGCCAGCAGCTTAGGGGGTTCCTACGAGCAGTACTTC; CDR3 protein: CASSLGGSYEQYF